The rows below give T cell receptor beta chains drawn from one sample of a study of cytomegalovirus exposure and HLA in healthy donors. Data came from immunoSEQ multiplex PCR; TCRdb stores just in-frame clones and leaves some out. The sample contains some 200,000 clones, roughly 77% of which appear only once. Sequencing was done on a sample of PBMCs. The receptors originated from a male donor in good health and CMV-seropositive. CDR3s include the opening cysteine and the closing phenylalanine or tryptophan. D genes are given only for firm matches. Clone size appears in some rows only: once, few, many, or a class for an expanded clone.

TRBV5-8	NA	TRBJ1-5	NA	CASSYLRTANQPQHF	TGTGCCAGCAGCTACCTTCGGACAGCAAATCAGCCCCAGCATTTT
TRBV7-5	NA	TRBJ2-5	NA	CARSLQGYRVETQYF	TGTGCCAGAAGCCTTCAGGGTTACAGGGTAGAGACCCAGTACTTC
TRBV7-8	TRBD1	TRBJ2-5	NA	CASSLGTSGGETQYF	TGTGCCAGCAGCTTAGGTACTTCAGGGGGAGAGACCCAGTACTTC
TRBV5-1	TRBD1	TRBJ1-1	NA	CASSFGQGAVREKAFF	TGCGCCAGCAGCTTCGGACAGGGGGCCGTACGTGAAAAAGCTTTCTTT
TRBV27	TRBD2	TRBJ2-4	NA	CASSPEGLLGRNRMAKNIQYF	TGTGCCAGCAGTCCAGAGGGACTATTAGGGAGGAATAGGATGGCCAAAAACATTCAGTACTTC
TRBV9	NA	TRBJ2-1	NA	CASSPPGVRGYNEQFF	TGTGCCAGCAGCCCGCCTGGAGTGAGAGGTTACAATGAGCAGTTCTTC
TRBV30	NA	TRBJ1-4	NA	CAWSPGHSEKLFF	TGTGCCTGGAGCCCCGGTCATAGTGAAAAACTGTTTTTT
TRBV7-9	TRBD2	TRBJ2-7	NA	CASSYTGTSGSEQYF	TGTGCCAGCAGCTATACAGGGACTAGCGGGAGCGAGCAGTACTTC
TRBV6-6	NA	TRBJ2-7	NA	CASSPGDYEQYF	TGTGCCAGCAGTCCAGGGGATTACGAGCAGTACTTC
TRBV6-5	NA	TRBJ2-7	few	CASSFGTSPGRQYF	TGTGCCAGCAGTTTTGGAACTAGCCCGGGTAGGCAGTACTTC
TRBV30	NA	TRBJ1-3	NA	CAWSVFWQGTGNTIYF	TGTGCCTGGAGTGTATTTTGGCAGGGGACTGGAAACACCATATATTTT
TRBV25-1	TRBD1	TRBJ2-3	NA	CASSGTGFSDTQYF	TGTGCCAGCAGTGGGACAGGGTTTTCGGATACGCAGTATTTT
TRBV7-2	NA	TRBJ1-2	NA	CASSLGREDGYTF	TGTGCCAGCAGCTTAGGGCGGGAGGATGGCTACACCTTC
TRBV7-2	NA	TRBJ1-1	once	CASSLFTMNTEAFF	TGTGCCAGCAGCTTATTCACAATGAACACTGAAGCTTTCTTT
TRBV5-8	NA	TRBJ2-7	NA	CASSLGRNEQYF	TGTGCCAGCAGCTTGGGCAGGAACGAGCAGTACTTC